The rows below give T cell receptor beta chains drawn from one sample of a study of PD-1 blockade in classical Hodgkin lymphoma. Assay used: immunoSEQ multiplex PCR; TCRdb lists only in-frame clones, some missing. In the table there are over 85,000 clones, about four fifths of which are singletons. Sequenced material: peripheral blood mononuclear cells (PBMCs), taken before the second cycle of nivolumab. Source of these receptors: a human donor with classical Hodgkin lymphoma. Each CDR3 is given with its conserved first and last residue. The D gene is left open where the match is weak. The size entry is marked missing in some rows and otherwise reads once, few, many or a size class.

D,J,V,size,CDR3,DNA
NA,TRBJ2-7,TRBV7-7,NA,CASSLARTGEQYF,TGTGCCAGCAGCTTAGCGCGCACCGGCGAGCAGTACTTC
NA,TRBJ2-1,TRBV7-8,NA,CASSSGPLLRDEQFF,TGTGCCAGCAGCTCGGGACCCCTCCTGAGGGATGAGCAGTTCTTC
NA,TRBJ2-4,TRBV28,NA,CASRGGGTKNIQYF,TGTGCCAGCAGGGGGGGAGGCACCAAAAACATTCAGTACTTC
TRBD2,TRBJ2-1,TRBV29-1,few,CSGRLAGGQGEQFF,TGCAGCGGTAGACTAGCGGGAGGGCAAGGTGAGCAGTTCTTC
TRBD1,TRBJ1-1,TRBV19,NA,CASSSPGTGAVTEAFF,TGTGCCAGTAGTTCGCCCGGGACAGGGGCGGTCACTGAAGCTTTCTTT
NA,TRBJ2-1,TRBV6-5,NA,CASSYSILAEQFF,TGTGCCAGCAGTTACTCGATTCTGGCTGAGCAGTTCTTC
NA,TRBJ1-5,TRBV6-5,NA,CASSWVQGGQPQHF,TGTGCCAGCAGTTGGGTACAGGGAGGTCAGCCCCAGCATTTT
NA,TRBJ1-2,TRBV21-1,NA,CASSNRTGTSNYGYTF,TGTGCCAGCAGCAATCGGACAGGCACCTCTAACTATGGCTACACCTTC
TRBD2,TRBJ2-7,TRBV14,NA,CASSQVLAAEQYF,TGTGCCAGCAGCCAAGTTCTAGCGGCCGAGCAGTACTTC
TRBD2,TRBJ2-7,TRBV4-1,NA,CASSDSGDNSYEQYF,TGCGCCAGCAGCGATAGCGGGGATAACTCCTACGAGCAGTACTTC
NA,TRBJ1-2,TRBV30,few,CAWSPQGRGYTF,TGTGCCTGGAGTCCGCAGGGTCGTGGCTACACCTTC
TRBD1,TRBJ1-1,TRBV11-3,NA,CASSDRGANTEAFF,TGTGCCAGCAGCGACAGGGGGGCTAACACTGAAGCTTTCTTT
NA,TRBJ1-5,TRBV6-1,NA,CASSEAVGASNQPQHF,TGTGCCAGCAGTGAAGCGGTAGGGGCCAGCAATCAGCCCCAGCATTTT
TRBD1,TRBJ2-7,TRBV5-1,NA,CASSATGTGGYEQYF,TGCGCCAGCAGCGCCACCGGGACAGGGGGGTACGAGCAGTACTTC
NA,TRBJ1-1,TRBV5-1,NA,CASSLNGFTEAFF,TGCGCCAGCAGCTTGAATGGATTCACTGAAGCTTTCTTT
NA,TRBJ2-5,TRBV6-5,NA,CASSYSPPGLGETQYF,TGTGCCAGCAGTTACTCCCCGCCGGGACTCGGAGAGACCCAGTACTTC
NA,TRBJ2-7,TRBV21-1,NA,CASHRPSSYEQYF,TGTGCCAGCCACCGGCCTAGCTCCTACGAGCAGTACTTC
NA,TRBJ2-1,TRBV5-1,NA,CASSLAAGEEQFF,TGCGCCAGCAGCTTGGCGGCAGGGGAGGAGCAGTTCTTC
TRBD1,TRBJ1-4,TRBV29-1,few,CSATGGLLTTNEKLFF,TGCAGCGCGACAGGGGGCCTCCTTACAACTAATGAAAAACTGTTTTTT
NA,TRBJ2-1,TRBV5-1,once,CASSPARNEQFF,TGCGCCAGCAGCCCGGCGAGGAATGAGCAGTTCTTC
NA,TRBJ2-5,TRBV19,medium-sized,CASSIWGYQETQYF,TGTGCCAGTAGTATATGGGGGTACCAAGAGACCCAGTACTTC
NA,TRBJ2-2,TRBV4-2,NA,CASSQDNSFTGELFF,TGTGCCAGCAGCCAAGATAACAGTTTCACCGGGGAGCTGTTTTTT
NA,TRBJ1-1,TRBV7-3,NA,CASSLNLYTEAFF,TGTGCCAGCAGCTTAAATCTCTACACTGAAGCTTTCTTT
TRBD1,TRBJ2-3,TRBV10-3,NA,CAISDRGRDADTQYF,TGTGCCATCAGCGACAGGGGGCGCGACGCAGATACGCAGTATTTT
NA,TRBJ2-1,TRBV14,medium-sized,CASSQVGSYNEQFF,TGTGCCAGCAGCCAAGTGGGCAGCTACAATGAGCAGTTCTTC
NA,TRBJ2-7,TRBV19,NA,CASSIKGAKYEQYF,TGTGCCAGTAGTATAAAAGGGGCGAAATACGAGCAGTACTTC
NA,TRBJ1-1,TRBV29-1,NA,CSVPGENTEAFF,TGCAGCGTTCCGGGAGAGAACACTGAAGCTTTCTTT